This record looks at one T cell receptor (beta chain) sequence and its context. Its antigen is not identified. The record originates from a study of shared clonotypes between healthy human individuals. Original methodology: Filtering was not the same, since immunoSEQ gave junction-only sequences without quality scores. Clones were sequenced by immunoSEQ multiplex PCR, and TCRdb holds only the in-frame ones, with some missing. The DNA gave D and trimming, while V, J and clone size come from that table. There are 2,500,000 or so clones in the sample; under 95% occur only once, and 0.36% lies in the top ten. V gave up 7 bases and J gave up 6 bases, with 20 bases separating them. The CDR3 covers 15 residues. Germline-derived CDR1 and CDR2 are MNHEY and SVGAGI. Whole-study findings and limits: Clonotypes shared by all four donors outscored non-shared clonotypes in generation probability. Roughly 5% of naive CD4 clonotypes were common to a handful of donors.

The receptor comes from a man younger than 35 in good health. Some clones in this sample may be carry-over from other donors' samples. V is TRBV6-5 and J is TRBJ2-3, with D perhaps matching TRBD1 (6 bases). Sequencing was done on a sample of naive CD4+ T cells from PBMCs. Subset reported: CD45RA+ positively selected. The CDR3 here is CASTQRGRGGDTQYF. The CDR3 coding sequence is TGTGCCAGCACCCAGAGGGGCAGGGGCGGGGATACGCAGTATTTT.